Each of the 21 T cell receptor beta chains below was sequenced from the same sample in a study of vaccination and CD4 T cells after COVID-19. As for treatment: 10-day PBMC culture with coronavirus spike peptide pools or control peptides (ViraFEST assay). An Oncomine TCR Beta short-read assay was used to sequence the DNA from cultured CD4+ T cells. TCRdb re-called the PCR reads with MiXCR, one entry per CDR3 protein. Here the sample spans under 25,000 distinct CDR3 sequences, 43% being singletons. These receptors' targets are unknown. Specimen: CD4+ T cells from blood, cultured in vitro. These receptors all come from a human donor who had recovered from COVID-19.

This clonotype has only a few counts. The chain employs TRBV23-1 and TRBJ2-7; perhaps TRBD1 as D (5 bases). TRBV23-1 has ORF status, its function being uncertain. V was cut by 2 bases and J by 4 bases, with 6 bases left in between. The length of the CDR3 is 12 residues. The DNA of the CDR3 is TGCGCCAGCAGTCAAGACAGTTACGAGCAGTACTTC. The encoded protein is CASSQDSYEQYF.

This rearrangement joins TRBV6-4 to TRBJ2-2; weak D call: TRBD2 (5 bases). This CDR3 spans 14 amino acids. The V gene lost 6 bases and the J gene lost 2 bases, with 10 bases spanning the gap. The germline gives CDR1 MRHNA, CDR2 SNTAGT. CDR3 sequence reads: CASRRESNTGELFF. DNA for the CDR3: TGTGCCAGCAGGAGGGAGAGTAACACCGGGGAGCTGTTTTTT.

This clonotype was seen only a few times. This chain uses TRBV20-1 with TRBJ2-1; 11 nucleotides agree with TRBD2. The V gene end was trimmed by 0 bases and the J gene end by 4 bases; junction bases not matched to a gene: 2. The CDR3 length is 15 residues. From germline, CDR1 is DFQATT and CDR2 SNEGSKA (reference sequence). CDR3 nucleotides: TGCAGTGCTAGAGACGGGACTAGCGGTTACAATGAGCAGTTCTTC. This gives the protein CSARDGTSGYNEQFF.

This chain joins TRBV20-1 and TRBJ1-2; 12 nucleotides match TRBD1. The V gene's germline CDR1 is DFQATT and CDR2 SNEGSKA (reference sequence). The CDR3 is 14 residues long. The trim removed 7 bases at V and 4 bases at J, leaving 7 bases unmatched. The chain's CDR3 is CSDAGQGASYGYTF. DNA of the CDR3: TGCAGTGACGCGGGACAGGGGGCATCCTATGGCTACACCTTC.

For the CDR3, the DNA is TGCAGTGCTAGAGGGACCGACAGAAAATCGGTGAATCAGCCCCAGCATTTT. This translates into CSARGTDRKSVNQPQHF. The chain recombines TRBV20-1 with TRBJ1-5; D perhaps matches TRBD1 (5 bases). Trimming removed 1 base from V and 4 bases from J, with 20 bases in between. Germline V CDR1 and CDR2: DFQATT, SNEGSKA (reference sequence). The CDR3 sequence is 17 residues long.

The chain has TRBV11-2 and TRBJ1-1; TRBD1 matches at 11 bases. Trimming cost V 1 base and J 10 bases; bases outside gene matches: 8. The CDR3 loop spans 15 amino acids. Germline values: CDR1 SGHAT, CDR2 FQNNGV. CDR3 sequence: CASSLGGTGGSGAFF. The CDR3 region has the DNA TGTGCCAGCAGCTTAGGTGGGACAGGGGGATCGGGAGCTTTCTTT.

On this clonotype: A read error may produce the germline difference seen at one junction end. The rearrangement links TRBV12-3 or TRBV12-4 to TRBJ1-1, with a tentative D call TRBD1 (5 bases). CDR3 length: 14 residues. CDR3 sequence: CASRLDRSNTEAFF. CDR3 sequence (DNA): TGTGCCAGCAGATTAGACAGATCGAACACTGAAGCTTTCTTT.

The chain combines TRBV7-9 with TRBJ2-3; TRBD2 matches 7 bases. Germline V gene data show CDR1 as SEHNR and CDR2 as FQNEAQ (reference sequence). V lost 4 bases, J lost 0 bases, and 4 bases stayed unmatched. CDR3 length: 15 residues. The CDR3 coding sequence is TGTGCCAGCAGCTGGTGGGGGGGTAGCACAGATACGCAGTATTTT. Encoded protein: CASSWWGGSTDTQYF.

This clonotype was seen a handful of times. The V call is TRBV15, the J call TRBJ1-5, with D unresolved. CDR1 is LNHNV, CDR2 YYDKDF, per germline (reference sequence). The V gene lost 1 base and the J gene lost 7 bases, with 5 bases spanning the gap. CDR3 length: 12 residues. The CDR3 sequence is CATSRGPQPQHF. DNA of the CDR3: TGTGCCACCAGCAGAGGCCCCCAGCCCCAGCATTTT.

The CDR3 protein is CSASPGRAISYEQYF. CDR3 DNA sequence: TGCAGTGCTAGTCCCGGTAGGGCGATCTCCTACGAGCAGTACTTC. This sequence joins TRBV20-1 and TRBJ2-7, with D unresolved. The V gene's germline CDR1 is DFQATT and CDR2 SNEGSKA (reference sequence). CDR3 length: 15 residues. V was clipped by 3 bases and J by 0 bases, with 15 bases between them.

J is TRBJ1-1 and V is TRBV20-1, with D perhaps TRBD1 (5 bases). V was clipped by 5 bases and J by 4 bases, with 17 bases between them. This CDR3 spans 14 amino acids. Germline V gives CDR1 DFQATT, CDR2 SNEGSKA (reference sequence). In DNA form, the CDR3 reads TGCAGTGCTGTAGAGGGGCTGTGGGTCACTGAAGCTTTCTTT. Protein: CSAVEGLWVTEAFF.

The V and J genes are TRBV7-9 and TRBJ1-2; 7 nucleotides line up with TRBD1. CDR3 size: 16 residues. The trim removed 7 bases at V and 7 bases at J, leaving 18 bases unmatched. Germline V gene lookup returns CDR1 SEHNR and CDR2 FQNEAQ (reference sequence). The CDR3 DNA reads as TGTGCCAGCACCAGATCTGCCGCAGGGGGAATATCTGGCTACACCTTC. Translated: CASTRSAAGGISGYTF.

The chain recombines TRBV20-1 with TRBJ2-2, with D tentatively TRBD2 (6 bases). Germline assignment: CDR1 DFQATT and CDR2 SNEGSKA (reference sequence). V gave up 0 bases and J gave up 7 bases, with 9 bases separating them. The CDR3 has 13 residues. The DNA of the CDR3 is TGCAGTGCTAGAGATCGGAGGGTCGGGGAGCTGTTTTTT. Translating it yields CSARDRRVGELFF.

V and J are TRBV5-1 and TRBJ1-1; D is undetermined. The CDR3 is 12 residues long. V lost 7 bases and J lost 5, with 12 bases in between. Germline CDR1 is SGHRS and CDR2 is YFSETQ. This chain's CDR3 is CASGSGRTEAFF. The DNA for the CDR3 is TGCGCCAGCGGCAGTGGGAGGACTGAAGCTTTCTTT.

This clonotype occurred once. The chain links TRBV20-1 to TRBJ1-1, with D maybe TRBD1 (6 bases). The CDR3 covers 13 residues. Germline V CDR1 and CDR2: DFQATT, SNEGSKA (reference sequence). V lost 6 bases and J lost 1, with 12 bases in between. CDR3 loop: CSAPGQKNTEAFF. DNA for the CDR3: TGCAGTGCCCCAGGACAGAAGAACACTGAAGCTTTCTTT.

The chain has TRBV2 and TRBJ2-5; no clear D. The length of the CDR3 is 10 residues. V lost 4 bases and J 7 bases, leaving 4 bases between the germline ends. Per germline, CDR1 SNHLY and CDR2 FYNNEI. This CDR3 is CASSVRTQYF. The CDR3 DNA follows: TGTGCCAGCAGTGTAAGGACCCAGTACTTC.

The V and J genes are TRBV2 and TRBJ2-7; 11 nucleotides line up with TRBD2. Germline V gene lookup returns CDR1 SNHLY and CDR2 FYNNEI. CDR3 length: 18 residues. With 6 bases clipped from V and 4 bases from J, the junction kept 17 bases outside the gene matches. CDR3 amino acids: CASSRDGWTSGFGYEQYF. In nucleotides, the CDR3 is TGTGCCAGCAGCCGGGACGGATGGACTAGCGGGTTCGGGTACGAGCAGTACTTC. The full variable domain, in which reference TRBV2 and TRBJ2-7 provide the parts outside the CDR3, is EPEVTQTPSHQVTQMGQEVILRCVPISNHLYFYWYRQILGQKVEFLVSFYNNEISEKSEIFDDQFSVERPDGSNFTLKIRSTKLEDSAMYFCASSRDGWTSGFGYEQYFGPGTRLTVT.

This clonotype has only a few counts. The chain joins TRBV24-1 to TRBJ2-7, with D uncertain. Germline V gene data show CDR1 as KGHDR and CDR2 as SFDVKD. Trimming removed 9 bases from V and 4 bases from J, with 12 bases in between. This CDR3 region has 12 residues. This CDR3 reads CATEPTLYEQYF. Here the CDR3 DNA reads TGTGCCACCGAGCCCACGTTGTACGAGCAGTACTTC.

This clonotype was seen more than once but under ten times. J is TRBJ1-1 and V is TRBV7-2; no reliable D call. Germline V gives CDR1 SGHTA, CDR2 FQGNSA. This CDR3 is built from 12 residues. The V end was cut by 1 base, the J end by 4 bases, with 4 bases between. The CDR3 protein is CASSLVFTEAFF. CDR3 in DNA: TGTGCCAGCAGCTTAGTATTCACTGAAGCTTTCTTT. Supplemented by reference TRBV7-2 and TRBJ1-1, the full variable domain reads GAGVSQSPSNKVTEKGKDVELRCDPISGHTALYWYRQSLGQGLEFLIYFQGNSAPDKSGLPSDRFSAERTGGSVSTLTIQRTQQEDSAVYLCASSLVFTEAFFGQGTRLTVV.

V and J are TRBV4-3 and TRBJ1-2; 7 bases are shared with TRBD1. CDR1 and CDR2 from the germline V gene are LGHNA and YSLEER. CDR3 length: 14 residues. Trimming removed 1 base from V and 5 bases from J; junction bases left unmatched: 4. The CDR3 DNA follows: TGCGCCAGCAGCCAAGGCAGGGGGGGGTATGGCTACACCTTC. Translation gives CASSQGRGGYGYTF.

The V gene is TRBV7-9, the J gene TRBJ1-3; D gene uncertain. V gave up 5 bases and J gave up 7 bases, with 18 bases separating them. The CDR3 contains 15 residues. In germline, CDR1 is SEHNR, CDR2 FQNEAQ (reference sequence). DNA for the CDR3: TGTGCCAGCAGCCCATCTGGCCTCGGCGGGAACACCATATATTTT. Protein sequence: CASSPSGLGGNTIYF.